Below, 29 T cell receptor beta chains from the same sample are listed, as sequenced in a study of T cells in Graves' hyperthyroidism and ophthalmopathy. The TCR beta CDR3 regions underwent amplification using RNA transcripts as the source. During a first-round RT-PCR of the TCR CDR3, the HTBI primer set was used. A single record per CDR3 protein comes from TCRdb applying MiXCR to the multiplex PCR reads. The data contain 250,000 to 300,000 distinct CDR3 sequences, 10% to 15% of them singletons. Sequencing was done on a sample of blood. The receptors stem from a woman aged 25 to 39 with Graves' hyperthyroidism that later progressed to Graves' ophthalmopathy.

Comment on this clonotype: A single base separates this from a much larger clone, so it may be a read error. The chain joins TRBV3-1 to TRBJ2-5; D assignment may be TRBD1 or TRBD2 (5 bases each). Germline CDR1 LGHDT, CDR2 YNNKEL (reference sequence). The V gene lost 1 base and the J gene lost 13 bases, with 10 bases spanning the gap. The CDR3 has 11 residues. CDR3 nucleotides: TGTGCCAGCAGCCAAGGAGGGGCCCGGTACTTC. Translated: CASSQGGARYF.

J is TRBJ2-1 and V is TRBV6-2 or TRBV6-3; D possibly uses TRBD1 or TRBD2 (5 bases each). This CDR3 has 13 residues. With 5 bases removed from V and 4 bases from J, the gap between germline ends came to 9 bases. Germline values: CDR1 MNHEY, CDR2 SVGEGT. The CDR3 reads CASSGTEYNEQFF. The CDR3 nucleotides read TGTGCCAGCAGTGGGACGGAATACAATGAGCAGTTCTTC.

This clonotype was seen ten or more times. The rearrangement uses TRBV18 and TRBJ2-6, with D maybe TRBD1 (8 bases). V lost 3 bases, J lost 1 base, and 13 bases lay in between. There are 17 residues in the CDR3. CDR1 and CDR2 (germline): KGHSH, LQKENI. CDR3 nucleotides: TGTGCCAGCTCACCCGGACAGGGAGGGTCTGGGGCCAACGTCCTGACTTTC. Protein: CASSPGQGGSGANVLTF.

The chain carries TRBV6-1 and TRBJ2-5; unclear D gene. This CDR3 is built from 13 residues. The germline V gene encodes CDR1 MNHNS and CDR2 SASEGT. V lost 5 bases and J 7 bases, leaving 14 bases between the germline ends. The chain's CDR3 is CASSLQITGTQYF. The CDR3 coding sequence is TGTGCCAGCAGTCTCCAAATAACCGGGACCCAGTACTTC.

The sample holds many counts of this clonotype. V gene TRBV7-9 combines with J gene TRBJ2-7; 9 nucleotides match TRBD1. The J segment lost 7 bases and the V segment lost 3 bases, leaving 4 bases of the junction unmatched. This CDR3 comprises 13 residues. CDR1 and CDR2 (germline): SEHNR, FQNEAQ (reference sequence). In DNA form, the CDR3 reads TGTGCCAGCAGCTTGTACAGGGGGCGAGAGCAGTACTTC. Its protein is CASSLYRGREQYF.

This clonotype was recorded many times. The V and J genes are TRBV6-1 and TRBJ1-1; D is undetermined. Germline V gene data show CDR1 as MNHNS and CDR2 as SASEGT. CDR3 length: 13 residues. The V and J ends lost 10 bases and 0 bases respectively, with 12 bases between them. CDR3 sequence (DNA): TGTGCCACGTCAGGAGGCTTGAACACTGAAGCTTTCTTT. Its translation is CATSGGLNTEAFF.

The V gene is TRBV6-2 or TRBV6-3, the J gene TRBJ1-4; TRBD1 agrees at 9 bases. The germline gives CDR1 MNHEY, CDR2 SVGEGT. The CDR3 spans 19 residues. V lost 4 bases to trimming and J lost 6 bases; unmatched junction nucleotides: 18. CDR3 residues: CASSSSLNRDRVFDEKLFF. As DNA, the CDR3 is TGTGCCAGCAGTTCGTCGCTGAACCGGGACAGGGTGTTCGATGAAAAACTGTTTTTT.

The chain couples TRBV24-1 to TRBJ1-3; D is possibly TRBD1 (5 bases). The germline V and J ends were trimmed by 4 bases and 1 base, with 10 bases remaining between them. Germline V gives CDR1 KGHDR, CDR2 SFDVKD. The CDR3 covers 15 residues. The CDR3 DNA sequence: TGTGCCACCAGTGACGGAGGGGCGTCTGGAAACACCATATATTTT. Its translation: CATSDGGASGNTIYF.

The sample holds many counts of this clonotype. The chain combines TRBV12-3 or TRBV12-4 with TRBJ2-1; perhaps D is TRBD1 or TRBD2 (5 bases each). V gave up 6 bases and J gave up 4 bases, with 13 bases separating them. The CDR3 is 14 amino acids. The CDR3 loop reads CASRFGDVYNEQFF. The CDR3 DNA follows: TGTGCCAGCAGATTCGGGGACGTATACAATGAGCAGTTCTTC.

This clonotype was observed at least ten times. The V call is TRBV12-3 or TRBV12-4, the J call TRBJ2-1; D might be TRBD2 (5 bases). This CDR3 spans 12 amino acids. Trimming removed 1 base from V and 8 bases from J, with 6 bases in between. This CDR3 is CASSLERYEQFF. CDR3 coding DNA: TGTGCCAGCAGTTTAGAGCGGTATGAGCAGTTCTTC.

This clonotype was detected ten times or more. The V call is TRBV11-2, the J call TRBJ2-5, with D possibly TRBD2 on 5 matching bases. V was pared by 6 bases and J by 0 bases, with 14 bases between. The CDR3 length is 15 residues. Germline V gene data show CDR1 as SGHAT and CDR2 as FQNNGV. CDR3 sequence reads: CASSPGEYYQETQYF. The CDR3, as DNA: TGTGCCAGCAGTCCCGGGGAGTACTACCAAGAGACCCAGTACTTC.

This clonotype was recorded at least ten times. The V and J genes are TRBV7-8 and TRBJ2-3, with unresolved D. CDR1 is SGHVS, CDR2 FQNEAQ, per germline. Trimming removed 4 bases from V and 5 bases from J, with 19 bases in between. The CDR3 contains 16 residues. CDR3 residues: CASSSLEEFPQDTQYF. The CDR3 DNA follows: TGTGCCAGCAGCTCCCTAGAGGAGTTTCCCCAAGATACGCAGTATTTT. The full variable domain, in which reference TRBV7-8 and TRBJ2-3 provide the parts outside the CDR3, is GAGVSQSPRYKVAKRGQDVALRCDPISGHVSLFWYQQALGQGPEFLTYFQNEAQLDKSGLPSDRFFAERPEGSVSTLKIQRTQQEDSAVYLCASSSLEEFPQDTQYFGPGTRLTVL.

A remark on this clonotype: This may arise from a read error, as a much more abundant clone is one base away. The chain links TRBV5-1 to TRBJ2-7, with 8 bases that match TRBD1. From germline, CDR1 is SGHRS and CDR2 YFSETQ. The CDR3 runs to 15 residues. J was trimmed by 3 bases and V by 4 bases; bases with no gene match: 9. The CDR3 here is CASSPAGQGNYEQYF. The CDR3 nucleotides read TGCGCCAGCAGCCCCGCCGGACAGGGAAACTACGAGCAGTACTTC.

The chain is built from TRBV3-1 and TRBJ2-1; 7 nucleotides agree with TRBD2. Unmatched junction bases numbered 10, after V lost 0 bases and J lost 5 bases. The germline CDR1 and CDR2 sequences are LGHDT and YNNKEL (reference sequence). The CDR3 has 17 amino acids. The chain's CDR3 is CASSQDGLADPNNEQFF. The CDR3 DNA reads as TGTGCCAGCAGCCAAGACGGTCTAGCGGACCCAAACAATGAGCAGTTCTTC.

This clonotype was counted many times. This sequence joins TRBV28 and TRBJ1-5; D is uncertain. Germline-derived CDR1 and CDR2 are MDHEN and SYDVKM. V gave up 7 bases and J gave up 5 bases, with 15 bases separating them. CDR3 length equals 14 residues. CDR3 nucleotide sequence: TGTGCCAGCACTATGGTGGGTTGGGATCAGCCCCAGCATTTT. It translates to CASTMVGWDQPQHF.

This clonotype was counted only a few times. CDR3 region: CASSQDPTGHNEQFF. CDR3 sequence (DNA): TGTGCCAGCAGCCAAGACCCTACAGGTCACAATGAGCAGTTCTTC. The rearrangement links TRBV14 to TRBJ2-1, with TRBD1 as a possible D gene (5 bases). There are 15 residues in the CDR3. Between the trimmed V and J ends, which lost 0 bases and 5 bases, there was a span of 11 bases. CDR1 is SGHDN and CDR2 is FVKESK in the germline V gene.

This clonotype came up many times. The chain couples TRBV12-3 or TRBV12-4 to TRBJ2-1, with no clear D. V lost 7 bases, J lost 10 bases, and 20 bases lay in between. CDR3 length: 14 amino acids. CDR3 amino acids: CASNSGPDTPEQFF. CDR3 coding DNA: TGTGCCAGCAATTCTGGTCCCGACACGCCAGAGCAGTTCTTC.

Many counts were recorded for this clonotype. The chain has TRBV6-1 and TRBJ2-7, with unresolved D. Trimming stripped 5 bases from V and 0 bases from J, with 11 bases between. The CDR3 loop spans 14 amino acids. Germline V CDR1 and CDR2: MNHNS, SASEGT. CDR3 sequence: CASSPSTYSYEQYF. CDR3 sequence (DNA): TGTGCCAGCAGTCCCTCGACGTACTCCTACGAGCAGTACTTC.

In its sample, this clonotype was seen once. The rearrangement uses TRBV27 and TRBJ2-1; D uncertain. Germline V CDR1 and CDR2: MNHEY, SMNVEV (reference sequence). V was shortened by 0 bases and J by 5 bases, with 8 bases between the two germline ends. The CDR3 has 14 amino acids. CDR3 amino acids: CASSLSPGHNEQFF. In nucleotides, the CDR3 is TGTGCCAGCAGTTTATCGCCGGGTCACAATGAGCAGTTCTTC.

This clonotype was recorded many times. The chain is built from TRBV28 and TRBJ2-7; no reliable D call. Germline V gene data show CDR1 as MDHEN and CDR2 as SYDVKM. The CDR3 runs 14 residues. V was trimmed by 4 bases and J by 2 bases, leaving 12 bases between them. CDR3 loop: CASSSHNPTYEQYF. The CDR3 DNA is TGTGCCAGCAGTTCGCACAACCCCACCTACGAGCAGTACTTC.

The chain couples TRBV9 to TRBJ1-6; 10 nucleotides line up with TRBD1. V gave up 0 bases and J gave up 7 bases; unmatched junction bases: 1. The length of the CDR3 is 15 residues. Germline V gene lookup returns CDR1 SGDLS and CDR2 YYNGEE. The CDR3 DNA sequence: TGTGCCAGCAGCGTAGGACAGGGGGCGAATTCACCCCTCCACTTT. The encoded protein is CASSVGQGANSPLHF.

This clonotype was found many times. This chain joins TRBV4-2 and TRBJ2-7; 9 positions agree with TRBD1. The germline CDR1 and CDR2 sequences are LGHNA and YNFKEQ. Trimming cost V 1 base and J 2 bases; bases outside gene matches: 3. This CDR3 contains 15 residues. The CDR3 coding sequence is TGTGCCAGCAGCCAAGCCGGGACAGGGACCTACGAGCAGTACTTC. As protein: CASSQAGTGTYEQYF.

The sample holds many counts of this clonotype. The rearrangement links TRBV2 to TRBJ2-7; no definite D call. Germline CDR1 is SNHLY and CDR2 is FYNNEI. V was pared by 2 bases and J by 3 bases, with 8 bases between. The CDR3 runs to 13 residues. The CDR3 DNA reads as TGTGCCAGCAGTGAAAAGGCATACTACGAGCAGTACTTC. The encoded protein is CASSEKAYYEQYF.

This clonotype was counted many times. V usage is TRBV18 and J usage is TRBJ2-1; tentative D call: TRBD2 (5 bases). The V gene's germline CDR1 is KGHSH and CDR2 LQKENI. Trimming took off 2 bases at V and 3 bases at J, with 11 bases between the two ends. CDR3 length equals 15 residues. CDR3 nucleotides: TGTGCCAGCTCACCAGACTACCAAGACTACAATGAGCAGTTCTTC. This gives the protein CASSPDYQDYNEQFF.

J is TRBJ2-1 and V is TRBV20-1; 14 nucleotides match TRBD2. CDR1 is DFQATT and CDR2 is SNEGSKA in the germline V gene (reference sequence). V was pared by 3 bases and J by 1 base, with 8 bases of the junction left unmatched. The CDR3 has 18 residues. As DNA, the CDR3 is TGCAGTGCTAGGGGTGGACTAGCGGGAGGTGTGTCCTACAATGAGCAGTTCTTC. Translation: CSARGGLAGGVSYNEQFF.

In its sample, this clonotype was seen many times. The rearrangement links TRBV6-1 to TRBJ2-7; possibly TRBD1 for D (6 bases). Germline values: CDR1 MNHNS, CDR2 SASEGT. The CDR3 sequence is 15 residues long. V was pared by 3 bases and J by 4 bases, with 16 bases between. Here the CDR3 reads CASSEAPGQIYEQYF. The CDR3 DNA follows: TGTGCCAGCAGTGAGGCTCCGGGACAAATATACGAGCAGTACTTC.

The V call is TRBV2, the J call TRBJ2-2, with 9 bases that match TRBD1. CDR1 SNHLY and CDR2 FYNNEI come from the germline V gene. CDR3 length equals 19 residues. The V and J ends lost 6 bases and 6 bases, in that order; junction bases with no gene match: 20. CDR3 bases: TGTGCCAGCAGCTTAGTAGGTCCTGGAACAGGGGGCCTATCCGGGGAGCTGTTTTTT. Amino acid sequence: CASSLVGPGTGGLSGELFF.

This sequence joins TRBV20-1 and TRBJ2-1; TRBD2 matches 9 bases. CDR3 length: 15 amino acids. Germline lookup yields CDR1 DFQATT and CDR2 SNEGSKA (reference sequence). With V trimmed by 6 bases and J by 10 bases, 16 bases remained unmatched. For the CDR3, the DNA is TGCAGTGCGAGGATGCGTGCGGGAGGGGGGAGCGAGCAGTTCTTC. This codes for CSARMRAGGGSEQFF.

This clonotype has a count of ten or more. The V and J genes are TRBV20-1 and TRBJ2-7, with TRBD2 as a possible D gene (5 bases). The CDR3 runs 13 residues. The germline V and J ends were trimmed by 5 bases and 12 bases, with 23 bases remaining between them. Germline V gene data show CDR1 as DFQATT and CDR2 as SNEGSKA (reference sequence). CDR3 DNA sequence: TGCAGTGCTCGCTCCGGGGTGTGGGAAAAGGGGTACTTC. Encoded protein: CSARSGVWEKGYF.